One and the same sample provided the 10 T cell receptor beta chains below, sequenced in a study of radiation and T cells in renal cell carcinoma. The table came from immunoSEQ multiplex PCR; TCRdb's copy has only in-frame clones and leaves some out. The sample lists tens of thousands of clones; over 70% were seen once. Stated time point: blood 4 weeks post-SBRT, at nephrectomy. Treatment: 15 Gy SBRT to primary tumor, nephrectomy 4 weeks later. The sequencing used blood, collected from a patient whose treatment included radiotherapy and nephrectomy. The origin of the receptors is a man aged 55 to 70 with renal cell carcinoma.

This chain uses TRBV5-1 with TRBJ1-1; 7 nucleotides match TRBD1. Germline CDR1 is SGHRS and CDR2 is YFSETQ. Trimming removed 4 bases from V and 0 bases from J; junction bases left unmatched: 6. The CDR3 sequence is 15 residues long. As DNA, the CDR3 is TGCGCCAGCAGCCCCTTAGGGGGCATGAACACTGAAGCTTTCTTT. Amino acids: CASSPLGGMNTEAFF.

This clone was counted only a few times. J is TRBJ2-5 and V is TRBV7-8, with TRBD1 as a possible D gene (5 bases). The V gene's germline CDR1 is SGHVS and CDR2 FQNEAQ. Trimming pared 5 bases from V and 4 bases from J, leaving 14 bases between. The CDR3 is 14 residues long. The CDR3 nucleotides are TGTGCCAGCAGCCCCAGAGTGGGGCGAGAGACCCAGTACTTC. Its translation: CASSPRVGRETQYF. The variable domain in full, with the rest retrieved from reference TRBV7-8 and TRBJ2-5, is GAGVSQSPRYKVAKRGQDVALRCDPISGHVSLFWYQQALGQGPEFLTYFQNEAQLDKSGLPSDRFFAERPEGSVSTLKIQRTQQEDSAVYLCASSPRVGRETQYFGPGTRLLVL.

The rearrangement uses TRBV6-5 and TRBJ1-4, with 8 bases aligning to TRBD1. V was pared by 5 bases and J by 7 bases, with 3 bases of the junction left unmatched. The CDR3 is 13 amino acids. Looked up from germline, CDR1 is MNHEY and CDR2 is SVGAGI. This CDR3 reads CASSRQGTEKLFF. The DNA for the CDR3 is TGTGCCAGCAGTAGACAGGGGACTGAAAAACTGTTTTTT.

This CDR3 reads CASSPTGGLYEQYF. For the CDR3, the DNA is TGTGCCAGCAGCCCGACAGGGGGGCTCTACGAGCAGTACTTC. This chain joins TRBV28 and TRBJ2-7; 9 bases map to TRBD1. This CDR3 spans 14 amino acids. The V gene end was trimmed by 6 bases and the J gene end by 3 bases; junction bases not matched to a gene: 6. Germline V CDR1 and CDR2: MDHEN, SYDVKM.

V gene TRBV11-2 combines with J gene TRBJ2-1; perhaps D is TRBD1 or TRBD2 (6 bases each). Germline values: CDR1 SGHAT, CDR2 FQNNGV. Trimming took 5 bases from V and 7 from J, leaving 18 bases between them. The CDR3 consists of 15 residues. CDR3: CASSPVGGAWNEQFF. The CDR3 coding sequence is TGTGCCAGCAGCCCCGTGGGGGGCGCTTGGAATGAGCAGTTCTTC.

This clone came up once. The chain links TRBV2 to TRBJ2-5; 8 bases fit TRBD2. With the DNA end fitting TRBJ2-7 better, the J assignment may be wrong. Germline assignment: CDR1 SNHLY and CDR2 FYNNEI. The CDR3 extends over 13 amino acids. CDR3 amino acids: CAGVAGTSYEQYF. The CDR3 DNA sequence: TGTGCCGGAGTAGCGGGGACCTCCTACGAGCAGTACTTC.

CDR3 protein: CASSSGTGYTQYF. CDR3 DNA: TGTGCCAGCAGCTCAGGCACAGGGTATACGCAGTATTTT. The chain recombines TRBV13 with TRBJ2-3; perhaps TRBD1 as D (6 bases). CDR3 size: 13 residues. The germline gives CDR1 PRHDT, CDR2 FYEKMQ (reference sequence). Trimming left V 4 bases short and J 7 bases short, with 12 bases between.

This clone was counted between two and nine times. The chain employs TRBV30 and TRBJ1-4; D gene unclear. With 2 bases removed from V and 1 base from J, the gap between germline ends came to 11 bases. CDR1 is GTSNPN and CDR2 is SVGIG in the germline V gene (reference sequence). The CDR3 extends over 15 amino acids. This chain's CDR3 is CAWSRGGGTNEKLFF. The CDR3 DNA sequence: TGTGCCTGGAGTCGGGGTGGAGGAACTAATGAAAAACTGTTTTTT.

The J gene is TRBJ2-7, the V gene TRBV27; D ambiguous. The CDR3 extends over 14 amino acids. V was pared by 6 bases and J by 3 bases, with 15 bases between. Germline V gene lookup returns CDR1 MNHEY and CDR2 SMNVEV (reference sequence). The CDR3: CASSLDGYYYEQYF. CDR3 bases: TGTGCCAGCAGCTTAGACGGATATTACTACGAGCAGTACTTC.

The sample holds one count of this clone. The chain recombines TRBV30 with TRBJ2-7; no reliable D call. Germline V gene lookup returns CDR1 GTSNPN and CDR2 SVGIG (reference sequence). Trimming shortened V by 5 bases and J by 3 bases, and 8 bases separated the two germline ends. This CDR3 contains 11 residues. CDR3 protein: CAWSSGYEQYF. CDR3 nucleotide sequence: TGTGCCTGGTCATCGGGCTACGAGCAGTACTTC.